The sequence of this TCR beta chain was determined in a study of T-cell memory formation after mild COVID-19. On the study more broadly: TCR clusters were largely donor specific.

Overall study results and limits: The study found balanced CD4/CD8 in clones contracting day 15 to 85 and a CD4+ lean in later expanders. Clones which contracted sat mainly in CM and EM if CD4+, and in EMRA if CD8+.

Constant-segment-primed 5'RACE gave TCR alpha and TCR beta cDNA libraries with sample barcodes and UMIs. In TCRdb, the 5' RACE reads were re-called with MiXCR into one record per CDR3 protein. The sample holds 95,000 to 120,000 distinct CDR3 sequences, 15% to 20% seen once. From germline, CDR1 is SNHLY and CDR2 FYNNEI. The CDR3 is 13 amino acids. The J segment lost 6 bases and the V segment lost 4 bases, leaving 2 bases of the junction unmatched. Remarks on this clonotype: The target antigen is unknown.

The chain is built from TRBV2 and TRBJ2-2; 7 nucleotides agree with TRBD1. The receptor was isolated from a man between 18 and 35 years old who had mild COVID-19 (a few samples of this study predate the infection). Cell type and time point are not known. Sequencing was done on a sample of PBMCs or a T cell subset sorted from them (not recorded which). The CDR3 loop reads CASSGDSSGELFF. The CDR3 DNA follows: TGTGCCAGCAGTGGGGACAGTTCCGGGGAGCTGTTTTTT.